This T cell receptor beta chain was retrieved from a study of blood T cell repertoires in COVID-19. Study-level information: Collection of acute and convalescent COVID-19 samples took place in the United States, Italy and Spain. T cells, B-cell-depleted T cells, or PBMCs supplied cDNA or gDNA.

The CDR3 totals 14 residues. J gave up 4 bases and V 8 bases, and 5 bases lay outside the gene matches. CDR1 and CDR2 from the germline V gene are MDHEN and SYDVKM. How the authors handled the data: Reference gene primer amplification gave nucleated cell count estimates. Assay used: immunoSEQ multiplex PCR; TCRdb lists only in-frame clones, some missing. The DNA gave D and trimming, while V, J and clone size come from that table. The table has about 400,000 clones, 80% to 90% seen once. The chain has TRBV28 and TRBJ2-2; 9 nucleotides agree with TRBD1. The source is a woman in her 30s with acute or convalescent COVID-19. Specimen: peripheral blood. CDR3 region: CASQQGAVTGELFF. The CDR3 nucleotides are TGTGCCAGCCAACAGGGGGCCGTCACCGGGGAGCTGTTTTTT.